One and the same sample provided the 7 T cell receptor delta chains below, sequenced in a study of gamma-delta chains in newborns, infants, children. TCRdb redid clone calling on the reads using CATT. The sample yields more than 5,000 delta-chain clones, 3% seen once. The sample consisted of blood. These receptors all stem from a child who was a newborn, infant or young child, either healthy, febrile or measles-vaccinated (not recorded which).

Relative to its sample, this clone is large (0.1 to 1%). This sample also contains other DNA sequences that code for the same CDR3. The chain employs TRDV2 and TRDJ3, with D hard to call. Per germline, CDR1 GEAIGNYY and CDR2 EKD. The CDR3 spans 18 residues. Trimming shortened V by 0 bases and J by 0 bases, and 11 bases separated the two germline ends. The CDR3 sequence: CACDTGDLSSWDTRQMFF. CDR3 in DNA: TGTGCCTGTGACACCGGCGACCTAAGCTCCTGGGACACCCGACAGATGTTTTTC.

In regard to this clone: This could be a read error, since a much larger clone is one nucleotide away. The chain employs TRDV1 and TRDJ1; TRDD3 matches 10 bases. V shed 1 base and J 0 bases; nucleotides not matched to a gene: 11. The V gene's germline CDR1 is TSWWSYY and CDR2 QGS. This CDR3 is 19 amino acids long. CDR3 amino acids: CALGEPLYGWGIHTDKLIF. The CDR3 nucleotides are TGTGCTCTTGGGGAACCTCTCTACGGATGGGGGATACACACCGATAAACTCATCTTT.

This clone was seen a handful of times. TCRdb's listed protein matches a much larger clone and diverges from this DNA's translation at residue 5, likely through a read error; the protein shown comes from the DNA. This specimen includes other DNA sequences encoding the same CDR3. V and J are TRDV2 and TRDJ2; 10 nucleotides match TRDD3. Germline lookup yields CDR1 GEAIGNYY and CDR2 EKD. The CDR3 length is 15 residues. J lost 4 bases, V lost 3 bases, and 4 bases had no gene match. In nucleotides, the CDR3 is TGTGCCTGTGACGCCTTGGGGGATACGACAGCACAACTCTTCTTT. The encoded protein is CACDALGDTTAQLFF.

A word on this clone: The TCRdb record carries a much larger clone's protein, which differs from this DNA's translation at residue 7; a read error is the likely cause, and the protein listed here is the DNA translation. This chain connects TRDV2 to TRDJ2; 7 bases line up with TRDD3. CDR3 size: 18 residues. V shed 0 bases, J shed 0 bases, and the junction held 9 bases outside the gene matches. The V gene's germline CDR1 is GEAIGNYY and CDR2 EKD. CDR3 DNA: TGTGCCTGTGACACCGGCTGTGGATACGCATCTTTGACAGCACAACTCTTCTTT. Translation: CACDTGCGYASLTAQLFF.

About this clone itself: For this DNA, TCRdb reports the protein of a much larger clone, which diverges at residue 9, most likely from a read error; the protein presented here is translated directly from the DNA. This chain connects TRDV2 to TRDJ3; 8 bases agree with TRDD3. The CDR3 loop spans 19 amino acids. V lost 3 bases, J lost 0 bases, and 9 bases stayed unmatched. Germline V gene lookup returns CDR1 GEAIGNYY and CDR2 EKD. CDR3 sequence (DNA): TGTGCCTGTGACCCGTACTGGGGGGTCAGCTCCTGGGACACCCGACAGATGTTTTTC. Protein sequence: CACDPYWGVSSWDTRQMFF.

A remark on this clone: TCRdb shows a much larger clone's protein in place of this DNA's translation, and the two differ at residue 11, likely through a read error; the protein shown is translated from the DNA. The V gene is TRDV2, the J gene TRDJ3; TRDD3 aligns across 7 bases. The germline gives CDR1 GEAIGNYY, CDR2 EKD. With V trimmed by 1 base and J by 0 bases, 11 bases remained unmatched. The CDR3 totals 20 residues. CDR3 sequence (DNA): TGTGCCTGTGACACACCGGGCTGGGGGCTAGGCTCCTGGGACACCCGACAGATGTTTTTC. Translation: CACDTPGWGLGSWDTRQMFF.

Comments on this clone: The DNA is omitted, as the CDR3 cannot be located on it reliably, and the CDR3 follows TCRdb's listing. The CDR3 here is CSVLLCSKRGDVLGDLTAQLFF. The chain recombines TRAV29/DV5 with TRDJ2; the tabulated D call, TRDD3, remains unverified against the DNA. Looked up from germline, CDR1 is NSMFDY and CDR2 is ISSIKDK. The CDR3 length is 22 residues, termini included.